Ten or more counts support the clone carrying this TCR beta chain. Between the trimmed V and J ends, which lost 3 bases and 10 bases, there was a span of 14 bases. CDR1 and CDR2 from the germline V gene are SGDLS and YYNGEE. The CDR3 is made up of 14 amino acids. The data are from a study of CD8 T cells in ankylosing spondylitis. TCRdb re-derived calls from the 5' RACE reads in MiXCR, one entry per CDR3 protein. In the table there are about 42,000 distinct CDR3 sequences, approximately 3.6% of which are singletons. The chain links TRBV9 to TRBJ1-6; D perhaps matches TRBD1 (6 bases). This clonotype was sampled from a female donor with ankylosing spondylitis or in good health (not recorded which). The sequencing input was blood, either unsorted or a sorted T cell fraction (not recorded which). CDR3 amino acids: CASSESGHGSPLHF. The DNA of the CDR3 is TGTGCCAGCAGCGAGTCGGGACACGGGTCACCCCTCCACTTT.